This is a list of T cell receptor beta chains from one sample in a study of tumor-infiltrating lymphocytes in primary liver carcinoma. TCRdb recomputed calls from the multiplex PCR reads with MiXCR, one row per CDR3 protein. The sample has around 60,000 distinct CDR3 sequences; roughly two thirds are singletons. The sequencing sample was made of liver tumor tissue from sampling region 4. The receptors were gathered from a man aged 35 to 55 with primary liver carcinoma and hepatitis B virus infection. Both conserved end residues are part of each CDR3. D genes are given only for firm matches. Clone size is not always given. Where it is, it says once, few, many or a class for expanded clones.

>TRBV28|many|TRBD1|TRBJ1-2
TGTGCCAGCAGTTTGGAGGGGGCTTATGGCTACGCCTTC
CASSLEGAYGYAF
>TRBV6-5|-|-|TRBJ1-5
TGTGCCAGCAGTGAAGGCGATCGTGGTCAGCCCCAGCATTTT
CASSEGDRGQPQHF
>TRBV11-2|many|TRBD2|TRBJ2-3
TGTGCCAGCAGCTTAGAGGGACTAGCGTGGACAGATACGCAGTATTTT
CASSLEGLAWTDTQYF
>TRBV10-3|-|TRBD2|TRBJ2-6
TGTGCCACTCGGGGGGAAACTGGGGCCAATCTCCTGACTTTC
CATRGETGANLLTF
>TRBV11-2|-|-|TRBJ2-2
TGTGCCAGCTTCATCACCGCTACATGGACTGTGGGGACCGGGGAGCTGTTTTTT
CASFITATWTVGTGELFF
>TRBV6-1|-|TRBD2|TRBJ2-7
TGTGCCAGCAACTTAGCGGGAGGGCCCTACGAGCAGTACTTC
CASNLAGGPYEQYF
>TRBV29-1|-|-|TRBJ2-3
TGCTGCGTTGAAAACACAGATACGCGGTATTTT
CCVENTDTRYF
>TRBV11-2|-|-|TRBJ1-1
TGTGCCAGCAGCTTAGACGCCGGGAGGACTGAAGCCCTCTTT
CASSLDAGRTEALF
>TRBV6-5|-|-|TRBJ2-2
TGTGCCAGCAGTCCGCCATCATCTTACGCCGGGGAGCTGTATTTT
CASSPPSSYAGELYF
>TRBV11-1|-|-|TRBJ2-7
TGTGCCGGCAGCTCACCCCGGGACTCCTCCTACGAACAGTATTTC
CAGSSPRDSSYEQYF
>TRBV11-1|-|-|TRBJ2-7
TGTGCCAGCAGCTCGCGGGGCTCAATCTACGAGCAGTACTTC
CASSSRGSIYEQYF
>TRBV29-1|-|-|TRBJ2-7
TGCAGCGTTGCTACTGGTGGGACCGAAGCCGAGCAGTACTTC
CSVATGGTEAEQYF
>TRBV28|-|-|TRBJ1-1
TGTGCCTGCAGTTTATGGGGTGAGAACACTGAGGCTATCTTT
CACSLWGENTEAIF
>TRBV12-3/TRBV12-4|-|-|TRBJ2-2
TGTGCCAGCAGTTTAACGGGGGAGCTGGTTTTT
CASSLTGELVF